The clone carrying this TCR beta chain was picked up many times. Its specificity is not known. This CDR3 region has 13 residues. Trimming took off 2 bases at V and 6 bases at J, with 11 bases between the two ends. Using its own MiXCR run on the RT-PCR reads, TCRdb lists one record per CDR3 protein. This sample yields around 200,000 distinct CDR3 sequences, of which nearly 9.5% are seen a single time; under 13% belongs to the top ten. The sample comes from a study of response to subunit inactivated influenza vaccine. Study observations and caveats: Every seasonal influenza vaccination brings in few new T cells, the authors suggested.

The chain is built from TRBV12-3 or TRBV12-4 and TRBJ2-7; D may be TRBD1 (5 bases). Sequenced here: non-naive T cells sorted from PBMCs, sampled on the day of vaccination. This clonotype was sampled from a man aged 50-60 years who received an inactivated influenza vaccine. The CDR3 nucleotides read TGTGCCAGCAGTTTAAGGGGTAGGGTCGAGCAGTACTTC. This translates into CASSLRGRVEQYF.